These T cell receptor beta chains were read from a single sample in a study of blood T cell repertoires in COVID-19. Generated by immunoSEQ multiplex PCR, the TCRdb table keeps only in-frame clones and is missing some. The profile shows about 200,000 clones, approximately 79% of them singletons. The specimen sequenced was peripheral blood. These receptor sequences come from a man in his fifties who had recovered from COVID-19. Both conserved end residues are part of each CDR3.

TRBJ2-3,TRBV3-1/TRBV3-2,CASSFTSGTDTQYF
TRBJ2-1,TRBV11-2,CASSLYSPRLNEQFF
TRBJ2-3,TRBV18,CASSPVGPGTGADTQYF
TRBJ2-3,TRBV18,CASSPREGDTQYF
TRBJ1-2,TRBV5-1,CASSLSPDYGYTF
TRBJ1-3,TRBV3-1/TRBV3-2,CASSQMSGSGNTIYF
TRBJ2-2,TRBV24-1,CATSDPSLAGPNTGELFF
TRBJ2-6,TRBV14,CASSQGGWGGGANVLTF
TRBJ2-3,TRBV6-4,CASSDVHTDTQYF
TRBJ2-3,TRBV6-5,CASSYSVGRTDTQYF
TRBJ2-7,TRBV10-1,CASSGPGQGIVSYEQYF
TRBJ2-2,TRBV2,CASSPDRANTGELFF
TRBJ1-4,TRBV20-1,CSARGDEKLFF
TRBJ2-2,TRBV28,CASIPTSGRAGAGELFF
TRBJ2-2,TRBV3-1/TRBV3-2,CASSRAGITLAPGELFF
TRBJ2-5,TRBV4-2,CASSQEQGRETQYF
TRBJ1-2,TRBV15,CATSRDLPGGVILYGYTF
TRBJ2-2,TRBV29-1,CSVGTGVGELFF
TRBJ2-7,TRBV10-3,CAIRGIGLAGGPGFYEQYF
TRBJ2-3,TRBV9,CASSSTSGNSPRDTQYF
TRBJ1-2,TRBV5-4,CASSLSRGFGYTF
TRBJ1-4,TRBV29-1,CSVEQREGEKLFF
TRBJ1-5,TRBV15,CATSTGTGNNQPQHF
TRBJ1-2,TRBV20-1,CSASPKRGKSYTF
TRBJ2-2,TRBV20-1,CSASKLQVGGELFF
TRBJ2-5,TRBV29-1,CSVRSGGGTQYF
TRBJ2-7,TRBV2,CASSVQQGGYEQYF
TRBJ1-1,TRBV20-1,CSASKGRHPEAFF
TRBJ1-4,TRBV5-8,CASSLGQLNEKLFF
TRBJ2-5,TRBV21-1,CASSKVYETQYF
TRBJ2-1,TRBV4-2,CASSQDVWTSGSLAEQFF
TRBJ1-5,TRBV18,CASSPNRGGKGNQPQHF
TRBJ1-2,TRBV30,CAWIRIPGGYGYTF
TRBJ2-7,TRBV4-1,CASSQGTSGISYEQYF
TRBJ2-5,TRBV11-2,CASSLVLAGEETQYF
TRBJ2-5,TRBV30,CAWSDRVLRGQETQYF